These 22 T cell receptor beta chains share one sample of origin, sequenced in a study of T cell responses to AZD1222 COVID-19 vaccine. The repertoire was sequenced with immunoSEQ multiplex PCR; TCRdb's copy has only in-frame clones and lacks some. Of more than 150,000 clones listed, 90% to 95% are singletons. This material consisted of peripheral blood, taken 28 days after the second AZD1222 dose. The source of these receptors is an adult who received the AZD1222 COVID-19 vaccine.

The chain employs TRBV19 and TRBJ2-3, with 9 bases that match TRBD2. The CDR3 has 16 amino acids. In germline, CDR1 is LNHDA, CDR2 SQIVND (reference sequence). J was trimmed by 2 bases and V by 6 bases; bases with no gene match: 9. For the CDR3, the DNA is TGTGCCAGTAGCAGCTCGATAGCGGGGGTCACAGATACGCAGTATTTT. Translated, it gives CASSSSIAGVTDTQYF.

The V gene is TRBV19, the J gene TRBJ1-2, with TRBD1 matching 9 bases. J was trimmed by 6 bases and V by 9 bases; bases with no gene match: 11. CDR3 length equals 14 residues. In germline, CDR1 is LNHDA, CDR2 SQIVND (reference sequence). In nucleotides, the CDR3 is TGTGCCAGCGCCTGGGACAGGGAATTGGATGGCTACACCTTC. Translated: CASAWDRELDGYTF.

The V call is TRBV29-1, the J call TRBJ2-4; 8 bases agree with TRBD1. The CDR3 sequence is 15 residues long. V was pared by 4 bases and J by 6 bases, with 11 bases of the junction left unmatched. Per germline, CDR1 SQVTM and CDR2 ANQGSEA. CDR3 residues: CSVGLVRQGTNIQYF. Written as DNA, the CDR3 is TGCAGCGTTGGTCTTGTTAGACAGGGGACAAACATTCAGTACTTC.

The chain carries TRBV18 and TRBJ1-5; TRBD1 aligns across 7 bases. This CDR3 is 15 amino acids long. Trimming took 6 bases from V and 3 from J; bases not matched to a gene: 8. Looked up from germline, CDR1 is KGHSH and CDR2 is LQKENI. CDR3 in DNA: TGTGCCAGCTCTGTGGGACAGTCATACAATCAGCCCCAGCATTTT. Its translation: CASSVGQSYNQPQHF.

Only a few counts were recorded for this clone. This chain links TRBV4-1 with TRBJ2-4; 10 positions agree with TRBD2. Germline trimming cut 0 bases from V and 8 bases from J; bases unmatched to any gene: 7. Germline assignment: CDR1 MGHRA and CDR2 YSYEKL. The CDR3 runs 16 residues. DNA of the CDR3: TGCGCCAGCAGCCAAGAGTCTAGCGGGAGTATGGACATTCAGTACTTC. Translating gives CASSQESSGSMDIQYF.

The CDR3 loop is CASLNGAGQPQHF. CDR3 DNA sequence: TGTGCCAGCCTGAACGGAGCGGGGCAGCCCCAGCATTTT. This rearrangement joins TRBV12-3 or TRBV12-4 to TRBJ1-5; D is uncertain. The length of the CDR3 is 13 residues. V was cut by 8 bases and J by 7 bases, with 15 bases left in between.

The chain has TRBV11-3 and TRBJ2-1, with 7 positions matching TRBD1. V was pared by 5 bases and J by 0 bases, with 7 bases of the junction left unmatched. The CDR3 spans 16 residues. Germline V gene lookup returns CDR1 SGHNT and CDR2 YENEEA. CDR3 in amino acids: CASSLRQGSSYNEQFF. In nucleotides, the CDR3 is TGTGCCAGCAGCCTCCGACAGGGAAGCTCCTACAATGAGCAGTTCTTC.

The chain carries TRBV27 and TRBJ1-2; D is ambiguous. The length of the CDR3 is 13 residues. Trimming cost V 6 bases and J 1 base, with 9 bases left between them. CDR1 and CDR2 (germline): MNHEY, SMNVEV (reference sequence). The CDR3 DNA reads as TGTGCCAGCAGACCGACTGATAACTATGGCTACACCTTC. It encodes CASRPTDNYGYTF.

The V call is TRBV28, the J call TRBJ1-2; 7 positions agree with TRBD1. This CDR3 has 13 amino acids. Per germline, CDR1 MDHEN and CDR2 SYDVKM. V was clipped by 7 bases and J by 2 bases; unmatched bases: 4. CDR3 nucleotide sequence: TGTGCCAGCACCGACAGGGCCAACTATGGCTACACCTTC. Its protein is CASTDRANYGYTF.

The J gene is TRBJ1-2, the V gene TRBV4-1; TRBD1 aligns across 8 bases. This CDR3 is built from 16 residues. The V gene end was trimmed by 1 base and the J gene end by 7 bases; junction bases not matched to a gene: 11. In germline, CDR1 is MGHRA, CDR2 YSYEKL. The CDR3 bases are TGCGCCAGCAGCCAAGTACCAAACAGGGGGTATCGTGGCTACACCTTC. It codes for CASSQVPNRGYRGYTF.

CDR3 sequence: CASSETWGLEQYF. CDR3 bases: TGTGCCAGCAGTGAAACGTGGGGGTTGGAGCAGTACTTC. The gene calls are TRBV2 and TRBJ2-7; D could derive from TRBD1 or TRBD2 (5 bases each). Germline-derived CDR1 and CDR2 are SNHLY and FYNNEI. V was cut by 2 bases and J by 7 bases, with 12 bases left in between. The CDR3 runs 13 residues.

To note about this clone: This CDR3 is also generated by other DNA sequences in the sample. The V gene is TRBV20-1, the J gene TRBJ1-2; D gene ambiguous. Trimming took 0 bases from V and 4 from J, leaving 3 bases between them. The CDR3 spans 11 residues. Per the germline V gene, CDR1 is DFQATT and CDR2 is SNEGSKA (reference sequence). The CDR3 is CSARDFYGYTF. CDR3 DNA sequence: TGCAGTGCTAGAGATTTCTATGGCTACACCTTC.

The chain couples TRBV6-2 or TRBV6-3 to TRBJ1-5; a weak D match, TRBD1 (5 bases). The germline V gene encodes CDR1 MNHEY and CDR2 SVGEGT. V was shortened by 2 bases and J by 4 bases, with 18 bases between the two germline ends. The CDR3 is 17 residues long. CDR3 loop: CASSYRGGETPNQPQHF. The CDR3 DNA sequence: TGTGCCAGCAGTTACAGGGGAGGAGAGACCCCGAATCAGCCCCAGCATTTT.

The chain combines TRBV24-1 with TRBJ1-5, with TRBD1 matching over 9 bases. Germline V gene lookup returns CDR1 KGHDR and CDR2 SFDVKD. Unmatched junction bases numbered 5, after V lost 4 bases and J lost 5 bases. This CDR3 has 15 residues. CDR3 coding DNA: TGTGCCACCAGTGACCGTACAGGGGGCCATCAGCCCCAGCATTTT. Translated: CATSDRTGGHQPQHF.

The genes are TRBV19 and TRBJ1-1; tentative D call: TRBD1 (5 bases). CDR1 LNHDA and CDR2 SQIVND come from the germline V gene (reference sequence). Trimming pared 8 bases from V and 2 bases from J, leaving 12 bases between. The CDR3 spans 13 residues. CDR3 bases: TGTGCCAGTCCTGAAAGGGGTAACACTGAAGCTTTCTTT. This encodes CASPERGNTEAFF.

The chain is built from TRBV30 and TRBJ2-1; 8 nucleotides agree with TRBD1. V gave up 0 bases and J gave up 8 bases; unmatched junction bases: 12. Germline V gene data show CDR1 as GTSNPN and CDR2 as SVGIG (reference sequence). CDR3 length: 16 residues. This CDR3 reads CAWSVLFLQGAHEQFF. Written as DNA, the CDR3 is TGTGCCTGGAGTGTACTATTCCTGCAGGGGGCACATGAGCAGTTCTTC. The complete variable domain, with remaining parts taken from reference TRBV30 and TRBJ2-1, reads SQTIHQWPATLVQPVGSPLSLECTVEGTSNPNLYWYRQAAGRGLQLLFYSVGIGQISSEVPQNLSASRPQDRQFILSSKKLLLSDSGFYLCAWSVLFLQGAHEQFFGPGTRLTVL.

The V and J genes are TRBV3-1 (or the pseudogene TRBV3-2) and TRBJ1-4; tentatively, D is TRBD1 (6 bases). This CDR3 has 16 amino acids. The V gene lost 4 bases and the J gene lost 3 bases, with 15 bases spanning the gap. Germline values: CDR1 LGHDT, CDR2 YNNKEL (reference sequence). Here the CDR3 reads CASSLYRERANEKLFF. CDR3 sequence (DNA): TGTGCCAGCAGCCTTTACAGGGAGAGAGCTAATGAAAAACTGTTTTTT.

As DNA, the CDR3 is TGCAGCGTTGACGGTTTACTAGCGGGAGAAGAGACCCAGTACTTC. Encoded protein: CSVDGLLAGEETQYF. This chain connects TRBV29-1 to TRBJ2-5; 11 bases align to TRBD2. Germline V CDR1 and CDR2: SQVTM, ANQGSEA. The CDR3 runs to 15 residues. V gave up 3 bases and J gave up 3 bases; unmatched junction bases: 6.

Here the CDR3 reads CATSVSVSEAFF. In DNA form, the CDR3 reads TGTGCCACCAGTGTATCGGTTTCTGAAGCTTTCTTT. The genes are TRBV24-1 and TRBJ1-1, with unresolved D. CDR1 and CDR2 from the germline V gene are KGHDR and SFDVKD. The CDR3 extends over 12 amino acids. V was shortened by 5 bases and J by 6 bases, with 9 bases between the two germline ends.

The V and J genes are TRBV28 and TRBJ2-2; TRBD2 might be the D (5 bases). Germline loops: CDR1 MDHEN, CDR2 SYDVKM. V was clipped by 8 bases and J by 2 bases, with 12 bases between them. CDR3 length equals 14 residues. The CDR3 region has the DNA TGTGCCAGCTTCCGGGAATTTAACACCGGGGAGCTGTTTTTT. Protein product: CASFREFNTGELFF. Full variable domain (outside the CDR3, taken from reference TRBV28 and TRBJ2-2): DVKVTQSSRYLVKRTGEKVFLECVQDMDHENMFWYRQDPGLGLRLIYFSYDVKMKEKGDIPEGYSVSREKKERFSLILESASTNQTSMYLCASFREFNTGELFFGEGSRLTVL.

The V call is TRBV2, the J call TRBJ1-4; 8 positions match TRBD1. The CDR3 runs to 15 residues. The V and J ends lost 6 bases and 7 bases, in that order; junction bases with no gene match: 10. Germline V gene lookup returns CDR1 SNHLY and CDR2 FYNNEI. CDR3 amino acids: CASRMEQGQVEKLFF. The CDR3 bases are TGTGCCAGCAGGATGGAGCAGGGACAGGTTGAAAAACTGTTTTTT.

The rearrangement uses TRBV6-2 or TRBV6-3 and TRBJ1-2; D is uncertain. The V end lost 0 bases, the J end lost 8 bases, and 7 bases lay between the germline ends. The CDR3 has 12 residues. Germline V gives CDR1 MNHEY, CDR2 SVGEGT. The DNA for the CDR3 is TGTGCCAGCAGTTACTCAGGGTACGGCTACACCTTC. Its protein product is CASSYSGYGYTF.